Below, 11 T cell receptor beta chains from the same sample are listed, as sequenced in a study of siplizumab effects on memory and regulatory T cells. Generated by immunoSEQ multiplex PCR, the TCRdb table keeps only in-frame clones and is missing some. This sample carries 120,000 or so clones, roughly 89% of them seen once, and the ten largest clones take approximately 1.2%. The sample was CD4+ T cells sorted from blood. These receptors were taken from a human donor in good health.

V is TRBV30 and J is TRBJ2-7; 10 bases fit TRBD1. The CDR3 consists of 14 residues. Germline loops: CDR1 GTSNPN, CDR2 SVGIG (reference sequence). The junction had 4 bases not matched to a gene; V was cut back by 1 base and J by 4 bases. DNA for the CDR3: TGTGCCTGGAGTGCAGGGGACAGGGGTTACGAGCAGTACTTC. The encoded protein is CAWSAGDRGYEQYF.

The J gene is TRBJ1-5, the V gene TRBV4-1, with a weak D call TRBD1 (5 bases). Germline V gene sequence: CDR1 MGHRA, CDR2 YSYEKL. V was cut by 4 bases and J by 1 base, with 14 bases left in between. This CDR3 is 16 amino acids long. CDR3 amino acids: CASSPALTDSNQPQHF. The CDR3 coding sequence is TGCGCCAGCAGCCCCGCCCTGACAGACAGCAATCAGCCCCAGCATTTT.

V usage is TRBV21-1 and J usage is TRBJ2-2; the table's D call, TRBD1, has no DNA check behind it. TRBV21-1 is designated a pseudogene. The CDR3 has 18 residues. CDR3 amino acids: CASTTGTGIRPNTGELFF. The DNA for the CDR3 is TGTGCCAGCACTACCGGGACAGGGATTCGCCCGAACACCGGGGAGCTGTTTTTT.

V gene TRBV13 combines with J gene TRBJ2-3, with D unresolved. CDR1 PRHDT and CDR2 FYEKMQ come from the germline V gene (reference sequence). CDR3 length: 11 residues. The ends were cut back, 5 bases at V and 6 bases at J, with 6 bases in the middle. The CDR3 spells CASSPQDTQYF. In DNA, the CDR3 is TGTGCCAGCAGCCCCCAGGATACGCAGTATTTT.

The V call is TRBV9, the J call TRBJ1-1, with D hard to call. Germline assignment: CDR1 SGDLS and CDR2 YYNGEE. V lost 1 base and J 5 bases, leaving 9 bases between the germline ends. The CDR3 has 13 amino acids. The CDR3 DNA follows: TGTGCCAGCAGCGTAAGACAATGGACTGAAGCTTTCTTT. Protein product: CASSVRQWTEAFF.

The CDR3 DNA reads TGTGCCAGCAGCTTAGTTCGGGAGCAGAGCTCCTACGAGCAGTACTTC. It encodes CASSLVREQSSYEQYF. The chain employs TRBV7-2 and TRBJ2-7; weak D call: TRBD2 (6 bases). The germline gives CDR1 SGHTA, CDR2 FQGNSA. Between the trimmed V and J ends, which lost 1 base and 0 bases, there was a span of 13 bases. The CDR3 has 16 residues.

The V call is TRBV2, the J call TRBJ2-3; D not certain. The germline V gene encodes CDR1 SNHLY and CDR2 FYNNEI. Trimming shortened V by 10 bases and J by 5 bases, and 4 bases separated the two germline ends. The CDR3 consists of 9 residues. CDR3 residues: CANLDTQYF. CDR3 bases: TGTGCCAACCTAGATACGCAGTATTTT.

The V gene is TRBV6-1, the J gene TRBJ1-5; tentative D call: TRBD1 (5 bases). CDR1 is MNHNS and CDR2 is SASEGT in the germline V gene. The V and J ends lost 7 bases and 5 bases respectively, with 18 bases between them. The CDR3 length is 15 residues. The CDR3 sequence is CASTYLGAEDQPQHF. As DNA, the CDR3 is TGTGCCAGCACCTATCTCGGGGCAGAAGATCAGCCCCAGCATTTT.

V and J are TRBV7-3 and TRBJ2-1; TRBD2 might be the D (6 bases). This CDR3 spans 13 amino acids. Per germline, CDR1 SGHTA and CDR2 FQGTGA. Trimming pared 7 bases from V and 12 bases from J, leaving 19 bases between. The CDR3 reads CASNDGGSGGQFF. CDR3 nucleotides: TGTGCCAGCAACGATGGCGGTTCCGGGGGGCAGTTCTTC.

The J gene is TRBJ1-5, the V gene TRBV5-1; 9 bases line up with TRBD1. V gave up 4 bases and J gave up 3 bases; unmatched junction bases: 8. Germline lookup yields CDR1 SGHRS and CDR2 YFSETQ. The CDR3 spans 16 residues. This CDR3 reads CASSLGTGKINQPQHF. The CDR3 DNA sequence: TGCGCCAGCAGCCTCGGGACAGGGAAAATCAATCAGCCCCAGCATTTT.

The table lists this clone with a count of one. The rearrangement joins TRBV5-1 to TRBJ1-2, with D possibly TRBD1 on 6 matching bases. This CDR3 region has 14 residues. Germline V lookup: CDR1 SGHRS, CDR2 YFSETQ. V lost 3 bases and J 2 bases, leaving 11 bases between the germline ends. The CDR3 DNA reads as TGCGCCAGCAGCTCCTCGGGGGGCAACTATGGCTACACCTTC. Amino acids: CASSSSGGNYGYTF.